These T cell receptor beta chains were read from a single sample in a study of blood T cell repertoires in COVID-19. Libraries were prepared by immunoSEQ multiplex PCR; TCRdb keeps only in-frame clonotypes and omits some of them. The sample includes under 200,000 clones, 80% of them seen just once. Sequenced sample: PBMCs or T cells enriched from blood (not recorded which). The source is a woman aged 55 to 70 who had recovered from COVID-19. The CDR3 runs from the conserved cysteine through the conserved F or W.

TRBV24-1	CATSDFPSASPTQYF
TRBV20-1	CSASWTGGSYEQYF
TRBV6-6	CASSYGQSNEKLFF
TRBV14	CASSQAGQGGYGYTF
TRBV7-9	CASSSLGGIQAFF
TRBV5-1	CASSLSPSGEVYNEQFF
TRBV19	CASSSTGGASSYEQYF
TRBV3-1/TRBV3-2	CASSQVAGGPDTDTQYF
TRBV5-4	CASSPDREDYGYTF
TRBV24-1	CATSDLPGTGELFF
TRBV18	CASSPGTGHTDTQYF
TRBV7-9	CASSHGTEAFF
TRBV2	CASRPPGTGTGNTIYF
TRBV5-5	CASSSGAGFTEAFF
TRBV11-3	CASSLGESTDTQYF
TRBV10-2	CASSERTGNTEAFF
TRBV7-9	CASSSYGGNYGYTF
TRBV6-2/TRBV6-3	CASSPRTGAYGYTF
TRBV29-1	CSVEDLRRPNTEAFF
TRBV5-4	CASSADTSYEQYF
TRBV5-1	CASRLGLSYEQYF
TRBV18	CASSPQGSGTDTQYF
TRBV19	CASSISAGGRQPQHF
TRBV6-4	CASSDLSTSSYNEQFF
TRBV5-1	CASSLELGDTEAFF
TRBV7-6	CASSADGQGTSRTFF
TRBV3-1/TRBV3-2	CASSQVSSGGAVEQFF
TRBV7-3	CASSPGQGNEKLFF
TRBV21-1	CASSTWRDRLNTGELFF